These T cell receptor beta chains were read from a single sample in a study of Ad26.COV2.S vaccination and SARS-CoV-2 variants. TCRdb keeps only in-frame clones here, not all; method: immunoSEQ multiplex PCR. The sample holds hundreds of thousands of clones, more than 80% seen once. Sequenced here: peripheral blood, sampled in a trial of Ad26.COV2.S vaccine versus placebo. Receptor source: a person aged 18-65 years who received the Ad26.COV2.S COVID-19 vaccine or a placebo. The conserved cysteine and the conserved F or W are not part of the CDR3 here. Some rows have no size entry. The others give once, few or many, or a class for an expanded clone.

V,size,CDR3
TRBV25-1,-,ASSFSYEQY
TRBV25-1,-,ASSESWGGRATQY
TRBV4-1,-,ASSQERPYNEQF
TRBV30,-,AWSVSTDTQY
TRBV9,-,ASSAEPLQGNIQY
TRBV27,-,ASSLSPTIAGALRTGELF
TRBV12-3/TRBV12-4,-,ASSQVTGNTIY
TRBV15,-,ATSRVDRGGEAF
TRBV10-3,-,AIGGPPGTGRNNEQF
TRBV3-1/TRBV3-2,-,ASSQDGGQPQH
TRBV9,-,ASSVGLPNTGELF
TRBV15,once,ATSLRQTYEQY
TRBV19,-,ASSIRTGNQPQH
TRBV10-2,-,ASSEQGSGTEAF
TRBV11-2,-,ASSLRARSSGNTIY
TRBV11-2,-,ASSLGLGQGPYEQY
TRBV3-1/TRBV3-2,few,ASSHDLEANTEAF
TRBV7-2,-,ASSLVFTASNSYT
TRBV19,-,ASSSETSGAYEQY
TRBV6-5,-,ASRAAGRNEQF
TRBV7-2,-,ASSARTGGGAEAF
TRBV27,-,ASSLRGIQPQH
TRBV6-5,-,ASNGRNTEAF
TRBV4-2,-,ASSQDQTGSPLANEQF
TRBV5-1,-,ASTPLDTNTGELF
TRBV7-9,-,ASSEGTEAF
TRBV29-1,few,SVLVGQGTGELF
TRBV6-5,-,ATAVGGLKLDTQY
TRBV30,once,AWSVGHRDSYNEQF
TRBV15,-,ATSSPGANTEAF
TRBV30,-,AWSVVHLGQPQH
TRBV4-1,-,ASSQVLAAPTNEKLF
TRBV19,-,ASSIGWKDSGNQPQH
TRBV30,-,AYTGSGNTIY
TRBV5-4,-,ASSWTGRNEQY
TRBV12-3/TRBV12-4,-,ASSLGGSPLH
TRBV2,-,ASSSHLAGGRTGELF
TRBV18,-,ASSPGPHLGQPQH
TRBV7-8,-,ASSLKPNTVGNNEQF
TRBV7-8,-,ASSPREEQY
TRBV2,once,ASSEDRSTDTQY
TRBV7-9,-,ASSLGEGDEQF
TRBV5-1,-,ASSLVGGSNTGELF
TRBV6-5,once,ASSYTNGRAENIQY
TRBV5-4,-,ASSREDRRAAGYT
TRBV27,-,ASSLWTNEKLF
TRBV18,-,ASSPLGQGEKLF
TRBV6-5,-,ASSYSIAGVETQY
TRBV2,-,ASGVFTDTQY